This T cell receptor (beta chain) originates from a study of T cell responses to AZD1222 COVID-19 vaccine. Assay: immunoSEQ multiplex PCR; the TCRdb copy retains only in-frame clones and omits some. The repertoire holds 130,000 to 150,000 clones, with around 91% as singletons. V shed 3 bases, J shed 2 bases, and the junction held 2 bases outside the gene matches. This CDR3 has 15 amino acids. Per the germline V gene, CDR1 is SGHNT and CDR2 is YENEEA. Findings and caveats of the study: Females outnumbered males among donors, who were mostly white British; clonal diversity was possibly underestimated.

About this clone: The antigen remains undetermined.

Source: peripheral blood, taken on day 0 of AZD1222 vaccination. The rearrangement links TRBV11-3 to TRBJ2-1; 9 positions match TRBD2. This receptor was identified in an adult in good health. The CDR3 nucleotides are TGTGCCAGCAGCTTGCGCGGGGGGGCCTACAATGAGCAGTTCTTC. It specifies CASSLRGGAYNEQFF.